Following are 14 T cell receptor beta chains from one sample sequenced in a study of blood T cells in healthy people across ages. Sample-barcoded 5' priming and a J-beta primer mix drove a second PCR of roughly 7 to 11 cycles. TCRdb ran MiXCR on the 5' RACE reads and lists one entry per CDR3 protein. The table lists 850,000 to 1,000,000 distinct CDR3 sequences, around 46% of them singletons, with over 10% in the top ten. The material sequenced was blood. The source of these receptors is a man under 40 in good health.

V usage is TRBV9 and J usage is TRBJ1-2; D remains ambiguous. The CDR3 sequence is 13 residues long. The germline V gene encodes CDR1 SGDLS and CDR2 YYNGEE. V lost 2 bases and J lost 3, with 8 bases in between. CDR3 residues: CASSVNSHYGYTF. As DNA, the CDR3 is TGTGCCAGCAGCGTCAACAGCCACTATGGCTACACCTTC.

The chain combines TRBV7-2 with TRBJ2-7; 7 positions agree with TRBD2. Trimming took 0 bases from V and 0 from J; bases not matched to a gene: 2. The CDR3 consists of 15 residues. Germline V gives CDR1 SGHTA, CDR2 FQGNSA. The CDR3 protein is CASSLASGASYEQYF. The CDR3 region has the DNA TGTGCCAGCAGCTTAGCAAGCGGGGCCTCCTACGAGCAGTACTTC.

CDR3 bases: TGTGCCAGCAACGGACTAGCGGGGGCTCTCTCCTACGAGCAGTACTTC. Residues: CASNGLAGALSYEQYF. The V gene is TRBV6-2 or TRBV6-3, the J gene TRBJ2-7, with 13 bases matching TRBD2. Per germline, CDR1 MNHEY and CDR2 SVGEGT. This CDR3 is built from 16 residues. V lost 7 bases, J lost 0 bases, and 6 bases stayed unmatched.

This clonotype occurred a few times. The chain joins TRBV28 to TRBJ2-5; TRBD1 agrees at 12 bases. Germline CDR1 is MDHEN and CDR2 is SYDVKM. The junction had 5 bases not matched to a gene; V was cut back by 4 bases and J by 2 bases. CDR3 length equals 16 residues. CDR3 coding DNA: TGTGCCAGCAGTTACGGGGACAGGGGGCTTCAAGAGACCCAGTACTTC. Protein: CASSYGDRGLQETQYF.

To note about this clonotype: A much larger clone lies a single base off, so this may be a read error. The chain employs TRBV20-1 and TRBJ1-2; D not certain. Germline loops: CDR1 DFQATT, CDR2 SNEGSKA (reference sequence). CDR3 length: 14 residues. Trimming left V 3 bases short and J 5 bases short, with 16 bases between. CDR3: CSASGRRNEYGYTF. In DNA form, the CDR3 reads TGCAGTGCTAGCGGCAGGAGGAATGAGTATGGCTACACCTTC.

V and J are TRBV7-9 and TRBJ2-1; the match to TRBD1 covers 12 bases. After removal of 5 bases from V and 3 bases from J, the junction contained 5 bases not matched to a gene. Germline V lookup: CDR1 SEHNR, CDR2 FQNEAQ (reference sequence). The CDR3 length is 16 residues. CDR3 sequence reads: CASSPRDRGHYNEQFF. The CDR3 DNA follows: TGTGCCAGCAGCCCAAGGGACAGGGGGCACTACAATGAGCAGTTCTTC.

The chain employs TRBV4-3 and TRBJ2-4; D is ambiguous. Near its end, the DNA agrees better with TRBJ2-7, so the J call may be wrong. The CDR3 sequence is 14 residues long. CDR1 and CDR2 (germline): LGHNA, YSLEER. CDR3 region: CASSQDYQPYEQYF. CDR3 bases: TGCGCCAGCAGCCAAGATTACCAGCCCTACGAGCAGTACTTC.

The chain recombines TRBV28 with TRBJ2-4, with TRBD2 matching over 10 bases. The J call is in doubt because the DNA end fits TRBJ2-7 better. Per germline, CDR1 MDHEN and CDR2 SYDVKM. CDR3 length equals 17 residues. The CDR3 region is CASKAPLGSGRTYEQYF. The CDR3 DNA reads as TGTGCCAGCAAGGCCCCCCTGGGTAGCGGGAGGACCTACGAGCAGTACTTC.

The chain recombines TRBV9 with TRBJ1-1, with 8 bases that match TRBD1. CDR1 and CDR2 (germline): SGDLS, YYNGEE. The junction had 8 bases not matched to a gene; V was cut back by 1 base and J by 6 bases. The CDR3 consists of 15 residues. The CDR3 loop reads CASSVMGTGGAEAFF. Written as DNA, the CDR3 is TGTGCCAGCAGCGTAATGGGGACAGGAGGGGCTGAAGCTTTCTTT.

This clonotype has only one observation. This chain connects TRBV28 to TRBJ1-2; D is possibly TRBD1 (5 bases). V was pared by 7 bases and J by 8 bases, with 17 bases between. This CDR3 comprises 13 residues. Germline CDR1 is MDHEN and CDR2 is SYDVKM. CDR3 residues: CASTSGWKGGYTF. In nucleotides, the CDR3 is TGTGCCAGCACTAGCGGATGGAAGGGGGGCTACACCTTC.

The CDR3 region is CASSPGDRDYGYTF. Here the CDR3 DNA reads TGCGCCAGTAGCCCCGGTGACAGGGATTATGGCTACACCTTC. The chain links TRBV5-1 to TRBJ1-2; 7 bases map to TRBD1. CDR1 and CDR2 from the germline V gene are SGHRS and YFSETQ. There are 14 residues in the CDR3. Trimming at V came to 8 bases and at J to 5 bases, leaving 12 bases not matched to a gene.

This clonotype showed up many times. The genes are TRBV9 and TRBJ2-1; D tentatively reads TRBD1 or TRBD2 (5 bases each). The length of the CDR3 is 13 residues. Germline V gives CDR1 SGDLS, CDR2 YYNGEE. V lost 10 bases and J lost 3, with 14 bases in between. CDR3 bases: TGTGCCTCATCAGCTGGGGGCTACAATGAGCAGTTCTTC. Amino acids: CASSAGGYNEQFF.

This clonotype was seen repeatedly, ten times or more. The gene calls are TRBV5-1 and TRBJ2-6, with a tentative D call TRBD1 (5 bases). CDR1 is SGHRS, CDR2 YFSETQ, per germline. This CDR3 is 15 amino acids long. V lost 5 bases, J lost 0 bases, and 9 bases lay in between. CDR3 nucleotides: TGCGCCAGCAGTTCAGGGCGCTCTGGGGCCAACGTCCTGACTTTC. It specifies CASSSGRSGANVLTF.

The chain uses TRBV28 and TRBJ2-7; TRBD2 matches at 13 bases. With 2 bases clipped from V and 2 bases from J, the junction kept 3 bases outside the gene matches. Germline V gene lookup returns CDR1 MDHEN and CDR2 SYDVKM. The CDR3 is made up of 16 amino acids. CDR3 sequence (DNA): TGTGCCAGCAGTTTAACCGGGACTAGCGGGACCTACGAGCAGTACTTC. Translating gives CASSLTGTSGTYEQYF.